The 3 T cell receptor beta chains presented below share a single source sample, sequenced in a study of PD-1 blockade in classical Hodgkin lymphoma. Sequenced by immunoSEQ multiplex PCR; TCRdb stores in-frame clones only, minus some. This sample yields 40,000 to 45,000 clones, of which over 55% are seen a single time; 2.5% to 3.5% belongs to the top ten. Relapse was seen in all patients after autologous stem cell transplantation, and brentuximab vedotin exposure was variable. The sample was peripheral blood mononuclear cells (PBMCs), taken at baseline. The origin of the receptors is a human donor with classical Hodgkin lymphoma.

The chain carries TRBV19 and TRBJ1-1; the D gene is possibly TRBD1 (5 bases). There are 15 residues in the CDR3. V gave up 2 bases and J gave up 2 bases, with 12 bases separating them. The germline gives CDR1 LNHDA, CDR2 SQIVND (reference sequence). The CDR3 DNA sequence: TGTGCCAGTAGTATAAAGGCAGGGTCTAACACTGAAGCTTTCTTT. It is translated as CASSIKAGSNTEAFF.

CDR3 loop: CAWRTGGGGQCFF. The CDR3 DNA is TGTGCCTGGAGAACTGGGGGGGGCGGCCAATGTTTCTTC. V usage is TRBV30 and J usage is TRBJ2-1, with D possibly being TRBD2 (7 bases). Trimming took off 3 bases at V and 16 bases at J, with 22 bases between the two ends. CDR1 and CDR2 (germline): GTSNPN, SVGIG (reference sequence). This CDR3 has 13 amino acids. Supplemented by reference TRBV30 and TRBJ2-1, the full variable domain reads SQTIHQWPATLVQPVGSPLSLECTVEGTSNPNLYWYRQAAGRGLQLLFYSVGIGQISSEVPQNLSASRPQDRQFILSSKKLLLSDSGFYLCAWRTGGGGQCFFGPGTRLTVL.

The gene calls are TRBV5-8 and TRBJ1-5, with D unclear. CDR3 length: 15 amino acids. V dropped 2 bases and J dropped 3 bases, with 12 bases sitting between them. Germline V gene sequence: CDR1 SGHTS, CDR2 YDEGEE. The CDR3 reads CASSFGTGANQPQHF. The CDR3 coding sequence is TGTGCCAGCAGCTTCGGTACCGGTGCCAATCAGCCCCAGCATTTT. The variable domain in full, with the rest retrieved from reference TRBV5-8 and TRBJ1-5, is EAGVTQSPTHLIKTRGQQATLRCSPISGHTSVYWYQQALGLGLQFLLWYDEGEERNRGNFPPRFSGRQFPNYSSELNVNALELEDSALYLCASSFGTGANQPQHFGDGTRLSIL.